This T cell receptor (beta chain) was profiled in a study of T cells in Graves' hyperthyroidism and ophthalmopathy. Notes on the study in general: Using 13 V-J features, a model discriminated ophthalmopathy from stable hyperthyroidism. In validation, the model predicted ophthalmopathy. These predictions came a median roughly seven months before onset.

CDR3 size: 13 residues. Trimming took 3 bases from V and 3 from J, leaving 8 bases between them. Germline V gene sequence: CDR1 SNHLY, CDR2 FYNNEI. Patients between 18 and 65 years old had hyperthyroidism, newly diagnosed and lasting under 2 months. It was around 11 ml of fresh peripheral blood that supplied the PBMCs. This clonotype was seen a handful of times. Its antigen is as yet unknown. TCR beta CDR3 sequences were amplified from RNA transcripts. The study used the HTBI primer set for a first-round RT-PCR of the TCR CDR3. TCRdb passed the multiplex PCR reads through MiXCR, listing each CDR3 protein once. The sample lists roughly 720,000 distinct CDR3 sequences, about 18% occurring once.

This clonotype was sampled from a man aged 50 or older with Graves' hyperthyroidism. The material sequenced was blood. The chain carries TRBV2 and TRBJ1-2; D not certain. The CDR3 loop reads CASSETLDYGYTF. The CDR3, as DNA: TGTGCCAGCAGTGAGACACTAGACTATGGCTACACCTTC.